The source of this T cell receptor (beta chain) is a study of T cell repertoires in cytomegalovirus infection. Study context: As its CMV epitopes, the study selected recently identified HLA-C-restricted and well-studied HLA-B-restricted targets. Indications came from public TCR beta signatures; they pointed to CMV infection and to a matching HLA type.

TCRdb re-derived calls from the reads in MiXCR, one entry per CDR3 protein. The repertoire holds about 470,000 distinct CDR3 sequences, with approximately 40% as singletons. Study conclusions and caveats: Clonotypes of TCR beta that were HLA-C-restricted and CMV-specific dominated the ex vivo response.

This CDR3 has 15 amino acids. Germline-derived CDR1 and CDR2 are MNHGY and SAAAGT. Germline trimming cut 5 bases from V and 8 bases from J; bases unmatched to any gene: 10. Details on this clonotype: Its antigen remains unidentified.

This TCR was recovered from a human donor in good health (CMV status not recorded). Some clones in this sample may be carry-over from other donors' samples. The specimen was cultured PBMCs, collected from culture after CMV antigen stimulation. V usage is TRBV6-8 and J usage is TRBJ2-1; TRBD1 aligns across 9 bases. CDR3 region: CASSPPGQGGDEQFF. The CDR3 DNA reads TGTGCCAGCAGTCCCCCGGGACAGGGAGGTGATGAGCAGTTCTTC.